A selection of T cell receptor beta chains follows, all from one sample in a study of shared clonotypes between healthy human individuals. Some clones are missing from TCRdb's copy, which holds only in-frame ones; the method was immunoSEQ multiplex PCR. This table has around 88,000 clones, approximately 61% appearing once. The source material was memory CD8+ T cells sorted from blood. These receptor sequences come from a man under 40 in good health. The CDR3 runs from the conserved cysteine through the conserved F or W. A D gene is named only where the DNA matches it firmly. Clone size appears in some rows only: once, few, many, or a class for an expanded clone.

TRBV4-1	NA	TRBJ2-2	14	TRBD2	CASGLAEYTGELFF	TGCGCCAGCGGACTAGCGGAGTACACCGGGGAGCTGTTTTTT
TRBV4-3	NA	TRBJ2-7	14	NA	CASSRSIGVGEQYF	TGCGCCAGCAGCCGGTCTATAGGAGTAGGGGAGCAGTACTTC
TRBV6-5	NA	TRBJ2-7	15	TRBD1	CASSYSRQGTYEQYF	TGTGCCAGCAGTTACTCGAGACAGGGAACCTACGAGCAGTACTTC
TRBV20-1	few	TRBJ2-1	11	NA	CSASPALEQFF	TGCAGTGCCAGCCCTGCGCTTGAGCAGTTCTTC
TRBV10-2	NA	TRBJ2-3	16	TRBD2	CASSEGLAGGTDTQYF	TGCGCCAGCAGTGAGGGACTAGCGGGAGGAACAGATACGCAGTATTTT
TRBV6-1	few	TRBJ2-7	12	NA	CASRDISYEQYF	TGTGCCAGCCGGGACATCTCCTACGAGCAGTACTTC
TRBV7-6	NA	TRBJ2-1	16	TRBD2	CAVHPPGLAGDNEQFF	TGTGCCGTCCACCCCCCCGGACTAGCGGGAGACAATGAGCAGTTCTTC
TRBV6-1	many	TRBJ2-7	12	NA	CATPDSTYEQYF	TGTGCCACCCCGGACAGCACCTACGAGCAGTACTTC
TRBV5-4	NA	TRBJ2-5	15	TRBD1	CASSSGTGTAETQYF	TGTGCCAGCAGCTCCGGGACAGGGACGGCGGAGACCCAGTACTTC
TRBV10-3	NA	TRBJ2-1	12	NA	CAISPSDYEQFF	TGTGCCATCAGTCCTAGCGACTATGAGCAGTTCTTC
TRBV4-1	NA	TRBJ2-5	13	NA	CASSLGLPETQYF	TGCGCCAGCAGCCTCGGACTACCAGAGACCCAGTACTTC
TRBV10-3	NA	TRBJ2-5	13	NA	CAIRAGKQETQYF	TGTGCCATCAGGGCAGGGAAGCAAGAGACCCAGTACTTC
TRBV28	NA	TRBJ2-3	14	NA	CASSLVEGTDTQYF	TGTGCCAGCAGTTTGGTCGAAGGGACAGATACGCAGTATTTT
TRBV4-1	NA	TRBJ2-1	12	NA	CASTGDSNEQFF	TGCGCCAGCACTGGAGACTCGAATGAGCAGTTCTTC
TRBV5-5	NA	TRBJ2-2	16	NA	CASSLASGHRTGELFF	TGTGCCAGCAGCTTGGCCAGCGGGCACCGCACCGGGGAGCTGTTTTTT
TRBV2	NA	TRBJ2-1	11	NA	CASGEFDEQFF	TGTGCCAGCGGAGAGTTTGATGAGCAGTTCTTC
TRBV4-1	few	TRBJ2-7	15	TRBD1	CASSESWDSTYEQYF	TGCGCCAGCAGCGAGAGCTGGGACAGCACCTACGAGCAGTACTTC
TRBV15	once	TRBJ2-7	15	TRBD2	CATSRRAGGPVEQYF	TGTGCCACCAGCAGGAGGGCGGGAGGGCCGGTCGAGCAGTACTTC